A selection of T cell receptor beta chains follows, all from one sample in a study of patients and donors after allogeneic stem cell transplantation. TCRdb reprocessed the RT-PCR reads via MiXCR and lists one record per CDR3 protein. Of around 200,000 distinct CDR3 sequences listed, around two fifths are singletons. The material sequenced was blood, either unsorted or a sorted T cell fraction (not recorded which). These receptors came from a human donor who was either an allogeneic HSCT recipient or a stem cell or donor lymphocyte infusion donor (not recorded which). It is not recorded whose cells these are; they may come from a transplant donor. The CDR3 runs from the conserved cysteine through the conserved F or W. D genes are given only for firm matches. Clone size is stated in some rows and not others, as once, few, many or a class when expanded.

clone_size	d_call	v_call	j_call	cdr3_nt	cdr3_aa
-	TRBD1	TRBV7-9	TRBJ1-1	TGTGCCAGCAGCTCCCCCAGGGGGGTTGGGAACACTGAAGCTTTCTTT	CASSSPRGVGNTEAFF
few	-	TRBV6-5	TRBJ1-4	TGTGCCAGCAGTTACTCGAATTTGGGTGAAAAACTGTTTTTT	CASSYSNLGEKLFF
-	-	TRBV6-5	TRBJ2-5	TGTGCCAGCAGAAGGGACACCCAAGAGACCCAGTACTTC	CASRRDTQETQYF
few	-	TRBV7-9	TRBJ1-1	TGTGCCAGCAGCCAGCCTTTCGGCACTGAAGCTTTCTTT	CASSQPFGTEAFF
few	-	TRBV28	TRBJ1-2	TGTGCCAGCATCAGAGGTGGAGTTTATGGCTACACCTTC	CASIRGGVYGYTF
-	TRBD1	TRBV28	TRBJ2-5	TGTGCCACCGATATCGACAGGGGCGAGACCCAGTACTTC	CATDIDRGETQYF
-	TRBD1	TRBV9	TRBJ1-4	TGTGCCAGCAGCGTAGGGACAGGTGCAACTAATGAAAAACTGTTTTTT	CASSVGTGATNEKLFF
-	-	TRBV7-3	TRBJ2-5	TGTGCCAGCAGCTTATTTCCGGGGGAGACCCAGTACTTC	CASSLFPGETQYF
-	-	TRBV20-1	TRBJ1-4	TGCAGTGCTCCAAGACACCCTCGGGAACTGTTTTTT	CSAPRHPRELFF
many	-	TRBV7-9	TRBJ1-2	TGTGCCAGCAACCCCCCAGGAGACGCTGGCTACACCTTC	CASNPPGDAGYTF